The 18 T cell receptor beta chains below all came from one sample that was sequenced in a study of identical twins. Using its own MiXCR run on the 5' RACE reads, TCRdb lists one record per CDR3 protein. Found here are about 790,000 distinct CDR3 sequences, roughly 18% of them singletons; the top ten hold 13%. Another study also made use of these data, one on T cells expressing NK-cell markers.

Sequences were obtained from PBMCs. These receptors all come from a woman aged 18-29 years in good health.

The genes are TRBV5-1 and TRBJ2-1; D perhaps matches TRBD1 (6 bases). This CDR3 is built from 13 residues. From germline, CDR1 is SGHRS and CDR2 YFSETQ. Trimming stripped 3 bases from V and 8 bases from J, with 12 bases between. The CDR3 protein is CASSWAQGDEQFF. The CDR3 region has the DNA TGCGCCAGCAGCTGGGCACAGGGAGATGAGCAGTTCTTC.

This rearrangement joins TRBV20-1 to TRBJ1-1; D unclear. This CDR3 region has 15 residues. The ends were cut back, 3 bases at V and 1 base at J, with 15 bases in the middle. The germline CDR1 and CDR2 sequences are DFQATT and SNEGSKA (reference sequence). Here the CDR3 DNA reads TGCAGTGCTAGCTCCCATACTTATCAGAACACTGAAGCTTTCTTT. Protein sequence: CSASSHTYQNTEAFF.

The rearrangement links TRBV7-9 to TRBJ2-7; D possibly matches TRBD1 or TRBD2 (5 bases each). The CDR3 runs 16 residues. V was trimmed by 0 bases and J by 5 bases, leaving 17 bases between them. Germline-derived CDR1 and CDR2 are SEHNR and FQNEAQ (reference sequence). The chain's CDR3 is CASSLALGTGLDEQYF. The CDR3 DNA sequence: TGTGCCAGCAGCTTAGCGCTGGGCACGGGGCTGGACGAGCAGTACTTC.

This clonotype was recorded at least ten times. The chain is built from TRBV5-5 and TRBJ1-5; D may be TRBD1 (6 bases). Trimming stripped 3 bases from V and 4 bases from J, with 23 bases between. This CDR3 has 18 residues. Looked up from germline, CDR1 is SGHKS and CDR2 is YYEKEE (reference sequence). CDR3 region: CASSYVQGAPPWNQPQHF. CDR3 coding DNA: TGTGCCAGCAGCTACGTACAGGGTGCCCCCCCCTGGAATCAGCCCCAGCATTTT.

This chain uses TRBV20-1 with TRBJ2-7; perhaps TRBD2 as D (5 bases). Trimming took 2 bases from V and 7 from J, leaving 21 bases between them. The CDR3 length is 15 residues. Germline V lookup: CDR1 DFQATT, CDR2 SNEGSKA (reference sequence). The DNA of the CDR3 is TGCAGTGCTAGACGTAGCGCCCAGGAAAGAGGGGAGCAGTACTTC. This gives the protein CSARRSAQERGEQYF.

This clonotype was seen a few times. The CDR3 loop reads CASSSGALIGNEQFF. Written as DNA, the CDR3 is TGTGCCAGCAGCTCCGGGGCCCTTATTGGGAATGAGCAGTTCTTC. The gene calls are TRBV9 and TRBJ2-1; either TRBD1 or TRBD2 may fit D (5 bases each). This CDR3 is built from 15 residues. From germline, CDR1 is SGDLS and CDR2 YYNGEE. V was cut by 4 bases and J by 7 bases, with 18 bases left in between.

This clonotype was counted many times. The CDR3 DNA reads TGTGCCAGCAGTTTATCCACAGGGGGTGACACTGAAGCTTTCTTT. Encoded protein: CASSLSTGGDTEAFF. This chain joins TRBV27 and TRBJ1-1; 8 bases are shared with TRBD1. Germline-derived CDR1 and CDR2 are MNHEY and SMNVEV (reference sequence). The CDR3 totals 15 residues. J gave up 3 bases and V 0 bases, and 3 bases lay outside the gene matches.

Here the CDR3 reads CASSGGTGDNEQFF. The CDR3 nucleotides are TGTGCCAGCAGTGGTGGGACAGGGGACAATGAGCAGTTCTTC. The gene calls are TRBV2 and TRBJ2-1; TRBD1 aligns across 10 bases. With 4 bases clipped from V and 5 bases from J, the junction kept 2 bases outside the gene matches. Germline V gene data show CDR1 as SNHLY and CDR2 as FYNNEI. The CDR3 contains 14 residues.

This clonotype has just a few counts. This chain links TRBV10-3 with TRBJ1-2, with D possibly being TRBD1 (6 bases). V lost 6 bases, J lost 6 bases, and 20 bases lay in between. The CDR3 has 15 amino acids. CDR1 and CDR2 (germline): ENHRY, SYGVKD. CDR3 coding DNA: TGTGCCATCAGGTCTACAGGGAGGAGGGACAATGGCTACACCTTC. This encodes CAIRSTGRRDNGYTF.

J is TRBJ2-3 and V is TRBV5-1; 7 bases are a match to TRBD1. The CDR3 runs to 14 residues. Trimming at V came to 3 bases and at J to 6 bases, leaving 7 bases not matched to a gene. CDR1 is SGHRS, CDR2 YFSETQ, per germline. The CDR3 loop is CASSSGQAWDTQYF. CDR3 DNA sequence: TGCGCCAGCAGCTCAGGACAGGCCTGGGATACGCAGTATTTT.

This clonotype was seen more than once but under ten times. V usage is TRBV29-1 and J usage is TRBJ2-7; no clear D gene. Trimming took off 6 bases at V and 0 bases at J, with 15 bases between the two ends. Germline CDR1 is SQVTM and CDR2 is ANQGSEA. The CDR3 loop spans 14 amino acids. The DNA for the CDR3 is TGCAGCGTCCTAGACTCTTACTTCTCCTACGAGCAGTACTTC. As protein: CSVLDSYFSYEQYF.

This chain uses TRBV12-3 or TRBV12-4 with TRBJ2-2; 9 bases line up with TRBD1. This CDR3 spans 15 amino acids. V gave up 7 bases and J gave up 0 bases; unmatched junction bases: 3. The CDR3 sequence: CASKGQGSNTGELFF. The CDR3 DNA reads TGTGCCAGCAAAGGACAGGGGTCGAACACCGGGGAGCTGTTTTTT.

The chain uses TRBV19 and TRBJ1-5; 9 bases are a match to TRBD1. Germline trimming cut 6 bases from V and 3 bases from J; bases unmatched to any gene: 6. Looked up from germline, CDR1 is LNHDA and CDR2 is SQIVND (reference sequence). There are 15 residues in the CDR3. CDR3 residues: CASSPDRGNNQPQHF. The CDR3 region has the DNA TGTGCCAGTAGCCCGGACAGGGGCAACAATCAGCCCCAGCATTTT.

The V call is TRBV20-1, the J call TRBJ2-3; D is ambiguous. The CDR3 extends over 12 amino acids. The V end was cut by 4 bases, the J end by 1 base, with 6 bases between. From germline, CDR1 is DFQATT and CDR2 SNEGSKA (reference sequence). DNA of the CDR3: TGCAGTGCTACCACAGGCACAGATACGCAGTATTTT. Protein sequence: CSATTGTDTQYF.

This clonotype turned up a few times. Relative to the germline gene, one junction end is altered; a read error may explain this. V and J are TRBV7-7 and TRBJ2-6; no reliable D call. The germline gives CDR1 SSHAT, CDR2 FNYEAQ (reference sequence). The CDR3 length is 15 residues. The CDR3 sequence is CASSPGHAGANVLTF. The CDR3 bases are TGTGCTAGCAGCCCCGGGCATGCTGGGGCCAACGTCCTGACTTTC.

The chain couples TRBV20-1 to TRBJ2-3; no clear D. Trimming removed 5 bases at V and 2 bases at J, with 11 bases between. This CDR3 is 13 amino acids long. Germline CDR1 DFQATT, CDR2 SNEGSKA (reference sequence). CDR3 DNA sequence: TGCAGTGCTCACTCGATTTACACAGATACGCAGTATTTT. Amino acid sequence: CSAHSIYTDTQYF.

The CDR3 sequence is CSASRGLGDEQFF. CDR3 coding DNA: TGCAGTGCTAGTAGGGGGTTAGGCGATGAGCAGTTCTTC. J is TRBJ2-1 and V is TRBV20-1; D possibly corresponds to TRBD1 (6 bases). The CDR3 has 13 amino acids. V lost 3 bases and J 8 bases, leaving 14 bases between the germline ends. CDR1 and CDR2 from the germline V gene are DFQATT and SNEGSKA (reference sequence).

This clonotype was recorded a few times. The chain combines TRBV6-1 with TRBJ1-2; D is undetermined. Germline CDR1 reads MNHNS; CDR2 reads SASEGT. This CDR3 spans 13 amino acids. The V and J ends lost 8 bases and 8 bases respectively, with 18 bases between them. The CDR3 nucleotides read TGTGCCAGCCGAATGGCGCTGACGGGGGGCTACACCTTC. Translation: CASRMALTGGYTF.